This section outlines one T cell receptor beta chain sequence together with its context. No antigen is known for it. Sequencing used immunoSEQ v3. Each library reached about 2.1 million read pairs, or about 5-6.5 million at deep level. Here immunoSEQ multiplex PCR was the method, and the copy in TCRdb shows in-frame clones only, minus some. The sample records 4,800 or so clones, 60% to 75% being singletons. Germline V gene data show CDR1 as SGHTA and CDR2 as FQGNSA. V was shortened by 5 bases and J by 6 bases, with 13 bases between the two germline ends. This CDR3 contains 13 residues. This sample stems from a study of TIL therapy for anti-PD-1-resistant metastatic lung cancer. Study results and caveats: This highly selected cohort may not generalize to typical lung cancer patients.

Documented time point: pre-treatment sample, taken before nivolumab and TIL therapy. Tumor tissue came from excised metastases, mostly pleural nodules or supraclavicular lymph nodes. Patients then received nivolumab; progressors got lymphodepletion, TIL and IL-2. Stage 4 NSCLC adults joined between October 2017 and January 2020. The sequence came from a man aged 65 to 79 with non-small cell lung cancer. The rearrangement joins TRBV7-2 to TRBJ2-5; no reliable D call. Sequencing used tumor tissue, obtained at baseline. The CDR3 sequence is CASSLSMRQTQYF. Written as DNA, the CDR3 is TGTGCCAGCAGCCTATCTATGAGGCAGACCCAGTACTTC.